One sample yielded the 16 T cell receptor beta chains listed below, sequenced in a study of cytomegalovirus exposure and HLA in healthy donors. The PCR ran on 60 Vbeta and 13 Jbeta primers. TCRdb keeps only in-frame clones here, not all; method: immunoSEQ multiplex PCR. There are some 170,000 clones in the sample; around three quarters occur only once, and about 1% lies in the top ten. The sample taken for sequencing was PBMCs. The receptor source for this set is a woman in her forties in good health and CMV-seronegative.

This chain joins TRBV14 and TRBJ2-7, with TRBD2 matching 10 bases. This CDR3 comprises 16 residues. Germline V gene sequence: CDR1 SGHDN, CDR2 FVKESK. V lost 1 base, J lost 6 bases, and 9 bases stayed unmatched. CDR3 coding DNA: TGTGCCAGCAGCCAAGGGGCTCTAGCGGGAGTACGCGAGCAGTACTTC. Its protein is CASSQGALAGVREQYF.

V and J are TRBV19 and TRBJ1-5; 11 bases align to TRBD1. The germline gives CDR1 LNHDA, CDR2 SQIVND (reference sequence). V lost 8 bases to trimming and J lost 9 bases; unmatched junction nucleotides: 3. The CDR3 loop spans 12 amino acids. The DNA for the CDR3 is TGTGCCAGTCGGGACAGGGGGAGGCCCCAGCATTTT. Translating gives CASRDRGRPQHF.

This rearrangement joins TRBV6-5 to TRBJ1-3; 7 bases are a match to TRBD1. The J segment lost 0 bases and the V segment lost 6 bases, leaving 5 bases of the junction unmatched. Looked up from germline, CDR1 is MNHEY and CDR2 is SVGAGI. This CDR3 spans 15 amino acids. CDR3 bases: TGTGCCAGCAGCCCACAGGGGATCTCTGGAAACACCATATATTTT. It codes for CASSPQGISGNTIYF.

V and J are TRBV2 and TRBJ1-2; TRBD1 might be the D (5 bases). This CDR3 contains 12 residues. Germline-derived CDR1 and CDR2 are SNHLY and FYNNEI. The V and J ends lost 3 bases and 9 bases respectively, with 11 bases between them. The CDR3 loop is CASSESRGSYTF. CDR3 sequence (DNA): TGTGCCAGCAGTGAGTCACGGGGGAGCTACACCTTC. Full variable domain (rest looked up from reference TRBV2 and TRBJ1-2): EPEVTQTPSHQVTQMGQEVILRCVPISNHLYFYWYRQILGQKVEFLVSFYNNEISEKSEIFDDQFSVERPDGSNFTLKIRSTKLEDSAMYFCASSESRGSYTFGSGTRLTVV.

This clone has only one observation. This chain uses TRBV7-9 with TRBJ2-3; 11 bases fit TRBD2. V was clipped by 2 bases and J by 5 bases; unmatched bases: 6. Germline lookup yields CDR1 SEHNR and CDR2 FQNEAQ (reference sequence). This CDR3 has 16 residues. The CDR3 loop reads CASSLPLAGERDTQYF. The CDR3 nucleotides are TGTGCCAGCAGCTTACCACTAGCGGGAGAGAGAGATACGCAGTATTTT.

The rearrangement uses TRBV7-2 and TRBJ1-5; D perhaps matches TRBD1 (6 bases). The V end lost 5 bases, the J end lost 4 bases, and 9 bases lay between the germline ends. This CDR3 has 13 residues. CDR1 SGHTA and CDR2 FQGNSA come from the germline V gene. The DNA of the CDR3 is TGTGCCAGCAGCATCAGGGGTAATCAGCCCCAGCATTTT. Encoded protein: CASSIRGNQPQHF.

This clone appeared a single time. The J gene is TRBJ2-5, the V gene TRBV30, with a tentative D call TRBD2 (5 bases). The CDR3 runs to 12 residues. The germline gives CDR1 GTSNPN, CDR2 SVGIG (reference sequence). The V end lost 4 bases, the J end lost 5 bases, and 11 bases lay between the germline ends. The DNA for the CDR3 is TGTGCCTGGACCCCACTAGAGGAGACCCAGTACTTC. This sequence encodes CAWTPLEETQYF.

J is TRBJ2-7 and V is TRBV30; 9 bases agree with TRBD2. The CDR3 extends over 12 amino acids. Germline V CDR1 and CDR2: GTSNPN, SVGIG (reference sequence). The ends lost 3 bases at V and 6 bases at J; junction bases unmatched: 3. The CDR3 loop reads CAWRTSGIEQYF. DNA of the CDR3: TGTGCCTGGAGGACTAGCGGAATCGAGCAGTACTTC.

The gene calls are TRBV5-1 and TRBJ2-2; 9 bases are shared with TRBD1. Looked up from germline, CDR1 is SGHRS and CDR2 is YFSETQ. V shed 4 bases, J shed 7 bases, and the junction held 8 bases outside the gene matches. CDR3 length: 15 residues. The CDR3 here is CASSLRTGVVGELFF. The CDR3 DNA follows: TGCGCCAGCAGCCTGCGGACAGGGGTGGTCGGGGAGCTGTTTTTT.

With regard to this clone: Mismatch with germline at one junction end may stem from a read error. The rearrangement joins TRBV7-7 to TRBJ2-7; 9 bases are a match to TRBD2. Germline V lookup: CDR1 SSHAT, CDR2 FNYEAQ (reference sequence). The CDR3 spans 14 residues. The CDR3 loop reads CASSLAGTSTGQYF. In DNA, the CDR3 is TGTGCTAGCAGCTTAGCGGGGACTAGCACAGGGCAGTACTTC.

CDR3 bases: TGTGCCAGCAGTTTTGAGGCAGGCCAAGGGAGAAAACTGTTTTTT. It encodes CASSFEAGQGRKLFF. The chain carries TRBV28 and TRBJ1-4; no definite D call. Germline CDR1 reads MDHEN; CDR2 reads SYDVKM. The CDR3 consists of 15 residues. The V and J ends lost 3 bases and 10 bases respectively, with 18 bases between them. Full variable domain (outside the CDR3, taken from reference TRBV28 and TRBJ1-4): DVKVTQSSRYLVKRTGEKVFLECVQDMDHENMFWYRQDPGLGLRLIYFSYDVKMKEKGDIPEGYSVSREKKERFSLILESASTNQTSMYLCASSFEAGQGRKLFFGSGTQLSVL.

J is TRBJ1-1 and V is TRBV2; D uncertain. CDR1 is SNHLY and CDR2 is FYNNEI in the germline V gene. The V end lost 4 bases, the J end lost 3 bases, and 9 bases lay between the germline ends. There are 13 residues in the CDR3. The CDR3 is CASSAESHTEAFF. CDR3 bases: TGTGCCAGCAGTGCGGAGAGCCACACTGAAGCTTTCTTT. Full variable domain (outside the CDR3, taken from reference TRBV2 and TRBJ1-1): EPEVTQTPSHQVTQMGQEVILRCVPISNHLYFYWYRQILGQKVEFLVSFYNNEISEKSEIFDDQFSVERPDGSNFTLKIRSTKLEDSAMYFCASSAESHTEAFFGQGTRLTVV.

Comments on this clone: Different DNA sequences within this sample yield the same CDR3. The rearrangement uses TRBV19 and TRBJ2-7; 7 bases line up with TRBD2. This CDR3 spans 15 amino acids. Trimming at V came to 1 base and at J to 0 bases, leaving 3 bases not matched to a gene. Germline V lookup: CDR1 LNHDA, CDR2 SQIVND (reference sequence). The CDR3 protein is CASSIVGGSSYEQYF. Here the CDR3 DNA reads TGTGCCAGTAGTATAGTAGGCGGGAGCTCCTACGAGCAGTACTTC.

V and J are TRBV11-2 and TRBJ1-1; no firm D call. CDR1 is SGHAT and CDR2 is FQNNGV in the germline V gene. With 5 bases removed from V and 5 bases from J, the gap between germline ends came to 6 bases. The CDR3 runs 11 residues. CDR3 in DNA: TGTGCCAGCAGCCCCCTAACTGAAGCTTTCTTT. Translated: CASSPLTEAFF.

V gene TRBV27 combines with J gene TRBJ2-7, with TRBD2 identical over 10 bases. After removal of 5 bases from V and 3 bases from J, the junction contained 4 bases not matched to a gene. Germline V gives CDR1 MNHEY, CDR2 SMNVEV (reference sequence). CDR3 length equals 14 residues. CDR3: CASSRVAGGYEQYF. Written as DNA, the CDR3 is TGTGCCAGCAGTCGAGTAGCGGGAGGCTACGAGCAGTACTTC.

In the case of this clone: In the same sample, other DNA sequences code for this CDR3. This chain joins TRBV2 and TRBJ2-7; D gene unclear. Germline V gene data show CDR1 as SNHLY and CDR2 as FYNNEI. The CDR3 has 11 amino acids. The V end lost 5 bases, the J end lost 3 bases, and 5 bases lay between the germline ends. In DNA, the CDR3 is TGTGCCAGCAGTCCCCTCTACGAGCAGTACTTC. It encodes CASSPLYEQYF.